This is a list of T cell receptor beta chains from one sample in a study of T-cell reconstitution after alpha-beta-depleted transplantation in children. One entry per CDR3 protein, called by TCRdb with MiXCR from the PCR reads. The sample records nearly 550,000 distinct CDR3 sequences, around 18% being singletons. The sequenced sample was PBMCs from the stem cell graft donor, obtained from the stem cell graft. These receptors originate from a human donor who donated a stem cell graft to a child with acute lymphoblastic leukemia. Each CDR3 is given with its conserved first and last residue. The D gene is left open where the match is weak. Clone size is not always given. Where it is, it says once, few, many or a class for expanded clones.

D gene	J gene	V gene	clone size	CDR3 protein	CDR3 DNA
.	TRBJ1-3	TRBV6-1	.	CASRPGRLVGNTIYF	TGTGCCAGCAGACCGGGAAGGCTGGTCGGAAACACCATATATTTT
TRBD1	TRBJ1-2	TRBV4-2	many	CASSQDRAQGYGYTF	TGTGCCAGCAGCCAAGATAGAGCACAGGGGTATGGCTACACCTTC
.	TRBJ1-1	TRBV6-1	.	CAASRGEFTEAFF	TGTGCCGCCTCGAGGGGGGAGTTCACTGAAGCTTTCTTT
.	TRBJ1-1	TRBV5-1	many	CASSVDHTRTVMNTEAFF	TGCGCCAGCAGCGTGGATCATACTCGGACAGTTATGAACACTGAAGCTTTCTTT
.	TRBJ2-6	TRBV19	.	CASSISSGANVLTF	TGTGCCAGTAGTATATCATCTGGGGCCAACGTCCTGACTTTC
.	TRBJ1-1	TRBV6-1	few	CAGSRGWITEAFF	TGTGCCGGCTCAAGGGGATGGATCACTGAAGCTTTCTTT
.	TRBJ2-3	TRBV3-1	.	CASSHTVLADIRSTDTQYF	TGTGCCAGCAGCCACACAGTACTAGCAGATATCCGTAGCACAGATACGCAGTATTTT
.	TRBJ2-7	TRBV7-9	few	CASSPRLGAGRYEQYF	TGTGCCAGCAGCCCGAGGCTAGGCGCGGGAAGGTACGAGCAGTACTTC
TRBD1	TRBJ2-7	TRBV20-1	.	CSAVVFRGTHEQYF	TGCAGTGCTGTGGTCTTCAGGGGGACCCACGAGCAGTACTTC
TRBD1	TRBJ2-7	TRBV4-1	.	CASSQEGGYYEQYF	TGCGCCAGCAGCCAAGAAGGGGGCTATTACGAGCAGTACTTC
.	TRBJ2-3	TRBV5-1	.	CTSSLDPTVDTQYF	TGCACCAGCAGCTTGGATCCGACGGTCGATACGCAGTATTTT
TRBD1	TRBJ1-1	TRBV18	few	CASSRPGQGLNTEAFF	TGTGCCAGCTCACGCCCGGGACAGGGTTTGAACACTGAAGCTTTCTTT
.	TRBJ1-5	TRBV29-1	.	CSAADGNQPQHF	TGCAGCGCTGCGGACGGGAATCAGCCCCAGCATTTT
TRBD1	TRBJ1-6	TRBV6-1	few	CASRGQGNSNSPLHF	TGTGCCAGCAGGGGACAGGGCAATTCTAATTCACCCCTCCACTTT
.	TRBJ1-3	TRBV29-1	.	CSGVGSGNTIYF	TGCAGCGGGGTCGGCTCTGGAAACACCATATATTTT
TRBD2	TRBJ2-3	TRBV3-1	few	CASSQDTRLAGVRADTQYF	TGTGCCAGCAGCCAAGATACCCGACTAGCGGGAGTTCGCGCGGATACGCAGTATTTT
.	TRBJ2-1	TRBV7-6	few	CASSFTPTSSYNEQFF	TGTGCCAGCAGCTTCACTCCCACCAGCTCCTACAATGAGCAGTTCTTC